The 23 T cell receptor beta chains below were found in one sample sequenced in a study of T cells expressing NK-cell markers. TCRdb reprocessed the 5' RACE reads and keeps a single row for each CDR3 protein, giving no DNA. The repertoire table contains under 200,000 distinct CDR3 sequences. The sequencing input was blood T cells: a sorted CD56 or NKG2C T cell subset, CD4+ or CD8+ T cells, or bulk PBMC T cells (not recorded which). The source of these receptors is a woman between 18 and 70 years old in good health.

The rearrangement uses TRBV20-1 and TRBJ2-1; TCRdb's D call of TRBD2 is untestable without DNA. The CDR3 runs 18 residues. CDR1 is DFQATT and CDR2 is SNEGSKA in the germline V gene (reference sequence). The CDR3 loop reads CSARGTSGLQSSYNEQFF.

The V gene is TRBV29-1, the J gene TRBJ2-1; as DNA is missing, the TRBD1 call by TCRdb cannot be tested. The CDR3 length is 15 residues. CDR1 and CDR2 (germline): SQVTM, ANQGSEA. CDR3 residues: CSVEKGATGGAEQFF.

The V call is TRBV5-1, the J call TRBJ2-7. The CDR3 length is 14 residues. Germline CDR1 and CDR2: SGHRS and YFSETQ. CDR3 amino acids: CASSLAPPSYEQYF.

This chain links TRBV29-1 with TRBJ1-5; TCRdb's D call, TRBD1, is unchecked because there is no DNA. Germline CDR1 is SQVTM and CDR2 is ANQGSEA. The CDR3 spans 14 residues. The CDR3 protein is CSARAGGPRQPQHF. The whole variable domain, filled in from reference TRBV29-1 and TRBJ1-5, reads SAVISQKPSRDICQRGTSLTIQCQVDSQVTMMFWYRQQPGQSLTLIATANQGSEATYESGFVIDKFPISRPNLTFSTLTVSNMSPEDSSIYLCSARAGGPRQPQHFGDGTRLSIL.

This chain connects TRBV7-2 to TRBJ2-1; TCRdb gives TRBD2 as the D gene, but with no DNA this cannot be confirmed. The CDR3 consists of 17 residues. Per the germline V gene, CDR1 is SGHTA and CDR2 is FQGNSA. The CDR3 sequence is CASSPRLAGGNYNEQFF.

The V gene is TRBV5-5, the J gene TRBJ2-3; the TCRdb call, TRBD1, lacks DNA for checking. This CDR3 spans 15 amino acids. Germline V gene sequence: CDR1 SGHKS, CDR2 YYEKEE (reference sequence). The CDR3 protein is CASTTWGQYTDTQYF.

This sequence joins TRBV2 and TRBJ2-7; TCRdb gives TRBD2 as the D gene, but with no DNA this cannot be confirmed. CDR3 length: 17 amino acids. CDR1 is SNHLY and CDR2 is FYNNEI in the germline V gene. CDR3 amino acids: CASSDGASGRPSYEQYF.

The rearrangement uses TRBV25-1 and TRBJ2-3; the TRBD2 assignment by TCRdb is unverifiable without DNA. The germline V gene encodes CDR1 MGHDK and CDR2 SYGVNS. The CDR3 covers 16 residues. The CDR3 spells CASSGGLRGYTDTQYF.

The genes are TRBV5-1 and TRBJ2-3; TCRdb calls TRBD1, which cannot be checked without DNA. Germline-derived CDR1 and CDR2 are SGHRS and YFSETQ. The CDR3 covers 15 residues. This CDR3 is CASSLDRRQIDTQYF.

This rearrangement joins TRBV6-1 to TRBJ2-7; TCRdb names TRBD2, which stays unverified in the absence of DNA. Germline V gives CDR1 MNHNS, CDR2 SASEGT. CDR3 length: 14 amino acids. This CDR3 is CASSPRGRSYEQYF.

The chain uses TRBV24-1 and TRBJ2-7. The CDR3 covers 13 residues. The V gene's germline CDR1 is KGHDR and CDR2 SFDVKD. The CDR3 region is CATSDPLTYEQYF.

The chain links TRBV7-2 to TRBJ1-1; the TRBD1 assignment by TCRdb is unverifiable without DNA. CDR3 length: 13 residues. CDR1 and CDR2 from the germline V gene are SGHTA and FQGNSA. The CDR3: CASSGIQGARSFF.

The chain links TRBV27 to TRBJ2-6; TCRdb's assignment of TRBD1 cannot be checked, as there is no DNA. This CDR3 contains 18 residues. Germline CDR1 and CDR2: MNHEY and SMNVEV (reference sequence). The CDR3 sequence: CASSLRGPPKAGANVLTF. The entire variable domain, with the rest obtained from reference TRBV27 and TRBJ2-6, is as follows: EAQVTQNPRYLITVTGKKLTVTCSQNMNHEYMSWYRQDPGLGLRQIYYSMNVEVTDKGDVPEGYKVSRKEKRNFPLILESPSPNQTSLYFCASSLRGPPKAGANVLTFGAGSRLTVL.

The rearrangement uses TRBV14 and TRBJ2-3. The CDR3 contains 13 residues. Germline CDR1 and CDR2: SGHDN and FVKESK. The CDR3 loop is CASSEVGFVAQYF.

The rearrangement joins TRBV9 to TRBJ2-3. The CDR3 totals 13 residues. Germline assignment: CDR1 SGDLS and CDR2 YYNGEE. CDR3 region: CASSALTSDTQYF.

This CDR3 is CASSAWGSGGSDTQYF. The V and J genes are TRBV3-1 and TRBJ2-3; TCRdb indicates TRBD2, and absent DNA this call remains unverified. Germline V gives CDR1 LGHDT, CDR2 YNNKEL (reference sequence). The CDR3 spans 16 residues.

The CDR3 here is CASSPRPTGTGGANYGYTF. This chain links TRBV9 with TRBJ1-2; TCRdb's D call of TRBD1 is untestable without DNA. The CDR3 consists of 19 residues. CDR1 and CDR2 from the germline V gene are SGDLS and YYNGEE.

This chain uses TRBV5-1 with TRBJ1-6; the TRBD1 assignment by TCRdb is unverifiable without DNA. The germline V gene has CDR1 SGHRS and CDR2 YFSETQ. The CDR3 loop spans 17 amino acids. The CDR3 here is CASGFRPGTGGNSPLHF.

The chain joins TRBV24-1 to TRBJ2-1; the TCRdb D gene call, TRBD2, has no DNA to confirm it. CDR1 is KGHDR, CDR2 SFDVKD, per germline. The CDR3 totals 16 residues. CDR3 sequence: CATSDTRGGSYNEQFF.

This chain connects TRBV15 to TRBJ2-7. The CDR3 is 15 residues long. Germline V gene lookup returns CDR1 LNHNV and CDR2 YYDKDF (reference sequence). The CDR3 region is CATSRERMGSYEQYF.

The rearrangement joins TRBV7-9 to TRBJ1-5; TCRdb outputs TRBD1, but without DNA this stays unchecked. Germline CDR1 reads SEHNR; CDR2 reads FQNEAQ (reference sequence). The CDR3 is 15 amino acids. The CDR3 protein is CASSSTGTGRQPQHF.

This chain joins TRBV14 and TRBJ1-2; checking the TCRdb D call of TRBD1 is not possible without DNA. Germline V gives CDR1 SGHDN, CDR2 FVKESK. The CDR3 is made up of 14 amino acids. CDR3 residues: CASSETIRQSGYTF.

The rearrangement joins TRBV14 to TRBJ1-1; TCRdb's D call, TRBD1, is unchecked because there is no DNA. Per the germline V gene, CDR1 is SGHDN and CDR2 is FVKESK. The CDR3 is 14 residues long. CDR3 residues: CASSQAGSYTEAFF. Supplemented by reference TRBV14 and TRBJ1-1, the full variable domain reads EAGVTQFPSHSVIEKGQTVTLRCDPISGHDNLYWYRRVMGKEIKFLLHFVKESKQDESGMPNNRFLAERTGGTYSTLKVQPAELEDSGVYFCASSQAGSYTEAFFGQGTRLTVV.